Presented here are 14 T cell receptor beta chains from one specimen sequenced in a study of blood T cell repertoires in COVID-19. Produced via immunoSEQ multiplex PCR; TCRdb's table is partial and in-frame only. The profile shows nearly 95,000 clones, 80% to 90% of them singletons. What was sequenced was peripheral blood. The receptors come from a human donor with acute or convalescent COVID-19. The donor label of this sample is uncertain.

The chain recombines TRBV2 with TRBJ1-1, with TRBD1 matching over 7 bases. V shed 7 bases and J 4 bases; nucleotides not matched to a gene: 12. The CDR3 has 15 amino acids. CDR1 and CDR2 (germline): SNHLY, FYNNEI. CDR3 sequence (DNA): TGTGCCAGCATTCCGACCAGGGGGTGGAGCACTGAAGCTTTCTTT. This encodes CASIPTRGWSTEAFF.

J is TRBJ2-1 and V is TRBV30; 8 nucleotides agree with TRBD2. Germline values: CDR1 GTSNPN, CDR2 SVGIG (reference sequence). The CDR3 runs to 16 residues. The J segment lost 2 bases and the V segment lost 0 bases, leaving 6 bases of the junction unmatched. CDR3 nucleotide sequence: TGTGCCTGGAGTGTACAGAACGGGGGGGCCTACAATGAGCAGTTCTTC. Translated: CAWSVQNGGAYNEQFF.

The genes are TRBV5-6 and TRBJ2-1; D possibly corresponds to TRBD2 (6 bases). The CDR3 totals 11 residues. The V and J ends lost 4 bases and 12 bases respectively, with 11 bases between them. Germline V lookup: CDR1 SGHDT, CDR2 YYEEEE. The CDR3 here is CASSHPGGQFF. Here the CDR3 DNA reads TGTGCCAGCAGCCACCCCGGGGGGCAGTTCTTC.

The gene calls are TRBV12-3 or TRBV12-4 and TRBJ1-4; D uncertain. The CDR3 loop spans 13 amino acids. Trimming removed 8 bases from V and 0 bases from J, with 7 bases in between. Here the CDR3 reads CASGGSTNEKLFF. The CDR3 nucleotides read TGTGCCAGCGGAGGATCAACTAATGAAAAACTGTTTTTT.

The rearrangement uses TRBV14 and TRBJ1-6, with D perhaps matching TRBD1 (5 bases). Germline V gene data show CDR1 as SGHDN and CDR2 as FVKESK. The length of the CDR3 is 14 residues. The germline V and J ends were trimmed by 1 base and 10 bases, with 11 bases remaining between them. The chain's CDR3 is CASSQANWGSPLHF. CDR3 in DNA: TGTGCCAGCAGCCAAGCAAATTGGGGCTCACCCCTCCACTTT.

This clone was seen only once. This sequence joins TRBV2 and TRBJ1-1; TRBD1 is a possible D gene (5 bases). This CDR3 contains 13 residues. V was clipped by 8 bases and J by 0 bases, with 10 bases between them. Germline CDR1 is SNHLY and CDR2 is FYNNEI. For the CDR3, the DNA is TGTGCCAGCCAGACAGACTTGAACACTGAAGCTTTCTTT. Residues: CASQTDLNTEAFF.

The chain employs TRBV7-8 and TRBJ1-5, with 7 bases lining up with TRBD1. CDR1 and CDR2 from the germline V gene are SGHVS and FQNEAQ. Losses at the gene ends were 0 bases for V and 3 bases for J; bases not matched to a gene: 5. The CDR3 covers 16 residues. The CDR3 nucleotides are TGTGCCAGCAGCTTAGCTCAGGGGGGAAACAATCAGCCCCAGCATTTT. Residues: CASSLAQGGNNQPQHF.

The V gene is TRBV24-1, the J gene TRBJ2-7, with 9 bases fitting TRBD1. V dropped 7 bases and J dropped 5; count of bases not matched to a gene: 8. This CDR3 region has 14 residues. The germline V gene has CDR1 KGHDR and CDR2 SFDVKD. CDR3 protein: CATRGQGENDEQYF. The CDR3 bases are TGTGCCACCAGGGGACAGGGTGAAAATGACGAGCAGTACTTC.

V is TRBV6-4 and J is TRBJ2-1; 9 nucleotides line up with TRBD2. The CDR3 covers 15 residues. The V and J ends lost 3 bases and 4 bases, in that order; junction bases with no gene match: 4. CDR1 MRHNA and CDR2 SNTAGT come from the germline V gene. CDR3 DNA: TGTGCCAGCAGTGAGCAGGCGGGGGGGTACAATGAGCAGTTCTTC. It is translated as CASSEQAGGYNEQFF.

DNA for the CDR3: TGTGCCAGCGTAGGGGTTGGGAACACTGAAGCTTTCTTT. Its protein is CASVGVGNTEAFF. V gene TRBV19 combines with J gene TRBJ1-1; D may be TRBD1 (5 bases). The germline V gene has CDR1 LNHDA and CDR2 SQIVND (reference sequence). Trimming pared 9 bases from V and 1 base from J, leaving 12 bases between. The CDR3 consists of 13 residues.

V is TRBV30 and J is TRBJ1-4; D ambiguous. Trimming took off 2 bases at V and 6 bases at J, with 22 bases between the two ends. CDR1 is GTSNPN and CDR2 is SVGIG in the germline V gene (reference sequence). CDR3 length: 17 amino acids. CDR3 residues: CAWSFPPPWRVDEKLFF. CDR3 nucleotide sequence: TGTGCCTGGAGTTTTCCCCCTCCGTGGAGGGTTGATGAAAAACTGTTTTTT.

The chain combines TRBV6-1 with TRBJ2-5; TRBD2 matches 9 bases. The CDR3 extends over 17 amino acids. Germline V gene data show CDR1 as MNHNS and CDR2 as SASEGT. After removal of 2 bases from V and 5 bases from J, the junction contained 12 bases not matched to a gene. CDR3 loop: CASSEPNWTSARETQYF. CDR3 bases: TGTGCCAGCAGTGAACCGAACTGGACTAGCGCAAGGGAGACCCAGTACTTC.

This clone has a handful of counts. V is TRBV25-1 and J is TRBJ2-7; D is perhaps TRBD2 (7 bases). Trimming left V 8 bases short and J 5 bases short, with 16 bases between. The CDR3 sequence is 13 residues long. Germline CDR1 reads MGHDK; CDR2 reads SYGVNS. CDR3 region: CASRARGGDEQYF. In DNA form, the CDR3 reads TGTGCCAGCCGAGCTAGGGGGGGAGACGAGCAGTACTTC.

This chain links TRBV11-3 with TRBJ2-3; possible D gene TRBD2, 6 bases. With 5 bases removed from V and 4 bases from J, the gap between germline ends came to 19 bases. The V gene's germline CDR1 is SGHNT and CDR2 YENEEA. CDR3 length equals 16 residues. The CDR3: CASSRDSLNPADTQYF. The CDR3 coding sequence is TGTGCCAGCAGCAGGGACTCCCTGAACCCAGCAGATACGCAGTATTTT. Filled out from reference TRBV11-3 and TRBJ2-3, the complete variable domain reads EAGVVQSPRYKIIEKKQPVAFWCNPISGHNTLYWYLQNLGQGPELLIRYENEEAVDDSQLPKDRFSAERLKGVDSTLKIQPAELGDSAVYLCASSRDSLNPADTQYFGPGTRLTVL.